Presented here are 18 T cell receptor beta chains from one specimen sequenced in a study of vaccination effects on CD4 cells after COVID-19. The antigens these receptors bind are not known. Sequencing used immunoSEQ multiplex PCR; TCRdb keeps in-frame clones, though not all of them. The repertoire consists of more than 65,000 clones, with 75% to 85% occurring once and the leading ten covering around 1.3%. Within the ViraFEST assay, antigen-specific CD4+ T cells underwent expansion with viral peptide pools prior to sequencing. Culture proceeded for 10 days, and CD4+ T cells were then isolated. The vaccine given was either BNT162b2 or mRNA-1273, in two doses. The specimen comprised CD4+ T cells from PBMCs cultured with HCoV-229E spike peptides, sampled after COVID-19 vaccination. The receptors shown here come from a human donor who received a COVID-19 vaccine.

The rearrangement joins TRBV6-5 to TRBJ1-1, with TRBD1 matching over 11 bases. The J segment lost 5 bases and the V segment lost 2 bases, leaving 7 bases of the junction unmatched. There are 16 residues in the CDR3. Germline-derived CDR1 and CDR2 are MNHEY and SVGAGI. The CDR3 protein is CASSYVGQGAKTEAFF. In DNA form, the CDR3 reads TGTGCCAGCAGTTACGTCGGACAGGGGGCTAAGACTGAAGCTTTCTTT.

The chain combines TRBV14 with TRBJ2-2; D perhaps matches TRBD1 (5 bases). The CDR3 has 17 amino acids. Deletions cut 0 bases from V and 4 bases from J, with 15 bases between. Germline values: CDR1 SGHDN, CDR2 FVKESK. This chain's CDR3 is CASSQDQGIRATGELFF. In DNA form, the CDR3 reads TGTGCCAGCAGCCAAGACCAGGGAATTAGGGCCACCGGGGAGCTGTTTTTT. The whole variable domain, remainder taken from reference TRBV14 and TRBJ2-2, is EAGVTQFPSHSVIEKGQTVTLRCDPISGHDNLYWYRRVMGKEIKFLLHFVKESKQDESGMPNNRFLAERTGGTYSTLKVQPAELEDSGVYFCASSQDQGIRATGELFFGEGSRLTVL.

The V call is TRBV6-1, the J call TRBJ1-4, with unresolved D. The CDR3 has 14 residues. Germline loops: CDR1 MNHNS, CDR2 SASEGT. Trimming left V 3 bases short and J 4 bases short, with 9 bases between. The CDR3 DNA is TGTGCCAGCAGTGAGGGGTACTATAATGAAAAACTGTTTTTT. This translates into CASSEGYYNEKLFF.

The chain couples TRBV15 to TRBJ2-7; D is ambiguous. This CDR3 is 14 amino acids long. CDR1 and CDR2 from the germline V gene are LNHNV and YYDKDF (reference sequence). Deletions cut 5 bases from V and 0 bases from J, with 11 bases between. In DNA form, the CDR3 reads TGTGCCACCAGCCCAGGAATAAGCTCCTACGAGCAGTACGTC. This sequence encodes CATSPGISSYEQYV.

The chain recombines TRBV6-5 with TRBJ2-2; D unclear. V was cut by 8 bases and J by 4 bases, with 11 bases left in between. Germline CDR1 reads MNHEY; CDR2 reads SVGAGI. The CDR3 extends over 13 amino acids. CDR3 DNA: TGTGCCAGCCGGGCTAGTGGCACCGGGGAGCTGTTTTTT. It yields the protein CASRASGTGELFF.

The rearrangement joins TRBV4-2 to TRBJ2-3; a possible D gene is TRBD2 (6 bases). The length of the CDR3 is 16 residues. V was trimmed by 4 bases and J by 6 bases, leaving 20 bases between them. CDR1 is LGHNA and CDR2 is YNFKEQ in the germline V gene. The CDR3 DNA reads TGTGCCAGCAGCCCCCGAAATTGGGGGGACGGGGATACGCAGTATTTT. Protein: CASSPRNWGDGDTQYF.

The chain couples TRBV21-1 to TRBJ2-3; TRBD2, the D gene given by the table, was not confirmed from the DNA. TRBV21-1 is shown as a pseudogene. The CDR3 length is 16 residues. The CDR3 protein is CASSNSGTQGVDTQYF. CDR3 in DNA: TGTGCCAGCAGCAATTCGGGGACTCAGGGAGTGGATACGCAGTATTTT.

In this sample, this clone turned up a few times. The V and J genes are TRBV7-3 and TRBJ1-1; 8 bases fit TRBD1. Germline lookup yields CDR1 SGHTA and CDR2 FQGTGA. With V trimmed by 3 bases and J by 5 bases, 5 bases remained unmatched. The CDR3 extends over 14 amino acids. This chain's CDR3 is CASSFRTGSTEAFF. CDR3 bases: TGTGCCAGCAGCTTCCGGACAGGGAGTACTGAAGCTTTCTTT.

The V gene is TRBV5-1, the J gene TRBJ2-7, with D possibly matching TRBD1 (5 bases). This CDR3 region has 12 residues. V shed 4 bases and J shed 3 bases, with 8 bases lying between them. Germline V gives CDR1 SGHRS, CDR2 YFSETQ. The CDR3 DNA is TGCGCCAGCAGCCCCACAGGCTACGAGCAGTACGTC. Protein product: CASSPTGYEQYV.

V gene TRBV7-3 combines with J gene TRBJ2-1, with D perhaps assigned TRBD1 or TRBD2 (6 bases each). V lost 0 bases and J lost 2, with 14 bases in between. Looked up from germline, CDR1 is SGHTA and CDR2 is FQGTGA. There are 17 residues in the CDR3. The CDR3 is CASSLTGQGGTYNEQFF. For the CDR3, the DNA is TGTGCCAGCAGCTTAACGGGCCAAGGGGGGACCTACAATGAGCAGTTCTTC.

The chain recombines TRBV5-1 with TRBJ1-6; TRBD1 is a possible D gene (5 bases). The V end lost 4 bases, the J end lost 7 bases, and 12 bases lay between the germline ends. The CDR3 has 14 residues. CDR1 SGHRS and CDR2 YFSETQ come from the germline V gene. CDR3 DNA: TGCGCCAGCAGCATAGGGACGGGCAATTCACCCCTCCACTTT. Translation gives CASSIGTGNSPLHF.

This clone was picked up a small number of times. The V call is TRBV7-3, the J call TRBJ1-1; D ambiguous. The CDR3 length is 14 residues. CDR1 is SGHTA, CDR2 FQGTGA, per germline. With 4 bases removed from V and 1 base from J, the gap between germline ends came to 10 bases. CDR3: CASSSGRENTEAFF. The DNA of the CDR3 is TGTGCCAGCAGCTCTGGGCGGGAGAACACTGAAGCTTTCTTT.

V gene TRBV6-1 combines with J gene TRBJ2-7; the D gene could be TRBD1 or TRBD2 (7 bases each). CDR3 length equals 15 residues. Germline CDR1 is MNHNS and CDR2 is SASEGT. Trimming removed 3 bases at V and 4 bases at J, with 16 bases between. As DNA, the CDR3 is TGTGCCAGCAGTGACAACAGGGGCGGGGGATACGAGCAGTACGTC. This translates into CASSDNRGGGYEQYV.

The chain couples TRBV5-4 to TRBJ2-7, with D hard to call. The CDR3 extends over 12 amino acids. Deletions cut 1 base from V and 4 bases from J, with 6 bases between. CDR1 is SGHNT, CDR2 YYREEE, per germline (reference sequence). The CDR3 loop is CASSLNGYEQYV. CDR3 nucleotides: TGTGCCAGCAGCTTGAACGGTTACGAGCAGTACGTC.

V usage is TRBV18 and J usage is TRBJ1-1, with D uncertain. The germline V gene has CDR1 KGHSH and CDR2 LQKENI. V was clipped by 3 bases and J by 1 base, with 9 bases between them. CDR3 length equals 14 residues. Here the CDR3 reads CASSPRASNTEAFF. CDR3 sequence (DNA): TGTGCCAGCTCACCCCGGGCCTCGAACACTGAAGCTTTCTTT.

The chain employs TRBV4-3 and TRBJ2-3; D is possibly TRBD2 (6 bases). Trimming removed 1 base at V and 4 bases at J, with 12 bases between. Germline values: CDR1 LGHNA, CDR2 YSLEER. This CDR3 is 15 amino acids long. This CDR3 reads CASSQAEGWADTQYF. As DNA, the CDR3 is TGCGCCAGCAGCCAAGCGGAGGGTTGGGCAGATACGCAGTATTTT.

The chain links TRBV5-1 to TRBJ1-3, with no clear D. Germline V CDR1 and CDR2: SGHRS, YFSETQ. The V and J ends lost 0 bases and 0 bases respectively, with 10 bases between them. The CDR3 runs 16 residues. CDR3 DNA: TGCGCCAGCAGCTTGGCGGTACAGAACTCTGGAAACACCATATATTTT. The encoded protein is CASSLAVQNSGNTIYF.

The chain links TRBV2 to TRBJ1-6; D may be TRBD1 (6 bases). The V end lost 1 base, the J end lost 9 bases, and 13 bases lay between the germline ends. Germline V lookup: CDR1 SNHLY, CDR2 FYNNEI. The CDR3 has 15 residues. The CDR3 sequence is CASSEVGGRGSPLHF. The CDR3 coding sequence is TGTGCCAGCAGTGAAGTGGGGGGGCGAGGTTCACCCCTCCACTTT.